The rows below give T cell receptor beta chains drawn from one sample of a study of T-cell memory formation after mild COVID-19. TCRdb processed the 5' RACE reads anew with MiXCR; each CDR3 protein has one entry. The data show some 260,000 distinct CDR3 sequences, with 16% seen just once and roughly 3.6% held by the top ten. Sequencing was performed on PBMCs or a T cell subset sorted from them (not recorded which). All receptors come from a man aged 18-30 years who had mild COVID-19 (a few samples of this study predate the infection). Cell type and time point are not known. Each CDR3 is given without its conserved first and last residue. The D gene is left open where the match is weak.

v_call	d_call	j_call	cdr3_aa
TRBV9	.	TRBJ2-5	ASSVNPVETQY
TRBV20-1	TRBD2	TRBJ2-3	SARGTSRSDTQY
TRBV4-3	.	TRBJ1-5	ASSQDQSPNQPQH
TRBV7-6	.	TRBJ2-1	ASSPQSLANEQF
TRBV5-1	.	TRBJ2-7	ASSLASDRPTYEQY
TRBV12-3/TRBV12-4	.	TRBJ2-5	ASSFGVVRETQY
TRBV12-3/TRBV12-4	.	TRBJ1-5	ASSSGQWSNQPQH
TRBV12-3/TRBV12-4	.	TRBJ1-4	ASSFLNEKLF
TRBV5-1	TRBD1	TRBJ2-5	ASLSGTGEETQY
TRBV18	TRBD1	TRBJ2-3	ASSRQGATDTQY
TRBV5-6	.	TRBJ2-1	ASGPLNEQF
TRBV27	.	TRBJ1-5	ASSPLQGRVPSNQPQH
TRBV6-5	.	TRBJ1-2	ASSSRVGYT
TRBV5-1	.	TRBJ1-1	ASSSGTGMNTEAF
TRBV28	.	TRBJ1-1	ASSRRVPRRYF
TRBV7-2	TRBD2	TRBJ2-3	ASSFTGGGYTDTQY
TRBV28	.	TRBJ1-1	ASTRWDTEAF
TRBV5-1	TRBD2	TRBJ2-4	ASSPPGGLQNIQY
TRBV10-3	.	TRBJ2-7	AISGQGNEQY
TRBV12-3/TRBV12-4	TRBD1	TRBJ1-5	ASSSQGEGNQPQH
TRBV2	.	TRBJ1-6	ASSGEGDSPLH
TRBV15	TRBD1	TRBJ1-1	ATKAGGNTEAF